The rows below give T cell receptor beta chains drawn from one sample of a study of blood T cell repertoires in COVID-19. Only in-frame clones appear in the TCRdb table, and some are missing; sequencing was by immunoSEQ multiplex PCR. Among roughly 120,000 clones, about 86% were seen once, and the ten largest hold 0.88%. Sequencing was carried out using peripheral blood. The receptors here all came from a woman aged 50 to 65 with active or convalescent COVID-19. CDR3s include the opening cysteine and the closing phenylalanine or tryptophan.

V gene	J gene	CDR3 protein
TRBV10-3	TRBJ2-7	CATQAGSGMGSYEQYF
TRBV3-1/TRBV3-2	TRBJ1-4	CASSPEDRGDEKLFF
TRBV27	TRBJ2-5	CARSMTGITETQYF
TRBV12-3/TRBV12-4	TRBJ1-6	CASSLENSPLHF
TRBV7-3	TRBJ2-3	CASSLTGLTDTQYF
TRBV7-2	TRBJ2-7	CASSPSRAGEQYF
TRBV11-2	TRBJ2-7	CASQGRNSYEQYF
TRBV12-3/TRBV12-4	TRBJ1-6	CASSLSSNSPLHF
TRBV11-2	TRBJ2-5	CASSGAVETQYF
TRBV6-5	TRBJ1-5	CASREGISNQPQHF
TRBV19	TRBJ1-1	CASSPRTGGLRGTEAFF
TRBV19	TRBJ2-3	CASSIDPPRTSTDTQYF
TRBV7-9	TRBJ2-3	CASRRNRAAGTDTQYF
TRBV5-6	TRBJ2-7	CASSLFETGRYEQYF
TRBV4-1	TRBJ2-5	CASSQESQGASGRGQTQYF
TRBV7-3	TRBJ2-7	CASSLGPGNYEQYF
TRBV29-1	TRBJ2-7	CSEVAGVVIEQYF
TRBV30	TRBJ1-3	CAWSVRGSGNTIYF
TRBV11-1	TRBJ2-1	CASRQDSGAYNEQFF
TRBV6-5	TRBJ2-3	CASSYRLAGDTQYF
TRBV19	TRBJ1-2	CASSSRLTSYTF
TRBV6-5	TRBJ1-2	CASSRTATYGYTF
TRBV28	TRBJ1-1	CASRRQGALITEAFF
TRBV6-2/TRBV6-3	TRBJ2-3	CASSGLLGFDTQYF
TRBV12-3/TRBV12-4	TRBJ1-3	CASSYSGKTIYF
TRBV6-6	TRBJ2-7	CASSWTQGGYEQYF
TRBV6-5	TRBJ2-7	CASKREGPNEQYF
TRBV2	TRBJ1-5	CASSESGPSPQHF
TRBV7-6	TRBJ2-1	CASSSPSGSSYNEQFF
TRBV28	TRBJ2-1	CASSLTGGSSYNEQFF
TRBV9	TRBJ1-1	CASSRDGTEAFF
TRBV9	TRBJ2-1	CASSGRTPQNNEQFF
TRBV2	TRBJ1-5	CASSGQIRGNQPQHF
TRBV28	TRBJ2-1	CASWTSRGNEQFF
TRBV14	TRBJ2-5	CASSQDNYFQETQYF
TRBV7-9	TRBJ2-1	CASSLSGQGIDEQFF
TRBV3-1/TRBV3-2	TRBJ2-1	CASTPSGSVWDEQFF
TRBV6-2/TRBV6-3	TRBJ2-5	CASSYGGREVTQYF
TRBV6-6	TRBJ2-7	CAGGPSTNYEQYF
TRBV4-1	TRBJ1-6	CASSQAGQGRSPLHF
TRBV3-1/TRBV3-2	TRBJ1-5	CASSQTGTNQPQHF
TRBV18	TRBJ2-1	CASSPSAGVGNEQFF
TRBV6-5	TRBJ1-2	CASSNGQGAYTF